This entry lists 6 T cell receptor beta chains sequenced from one sample in a study of technical replicates of blood from a few donors. Clones were sequenced by immunoSEQ multiplex PCR, and TCRdb holds only the in-frame ones, with some missing. The data show over 55,000 clones, about nine tenths seen once. The sequenced sample consisted of PBMCs. The receptors stem from a human donor in good health. Some clones in this sample may be carry-over from other donors' samples.

The chain uses TRBV4-1 and TRBJ2-2; TRBD2 matches at 11 bases. Unmatched junction bases numbered 15, after V lost 1 base and J lost 5 bases. This CDR3 is 20 amino acids long. The V gene's germline CDR1 is MGHRA and CDR2 YSYEKL. The CDR3 nucleotides read TGCGCCAGCAGCCAAGTAAACCGATTAGCGGGAGGGCCGAGAACCGGGGAGCTGTTTTTT. Protein: CASSQVNRLAGGPRTGELFF.

There are a few counts of this clone. The gene calls are TRBV5-1 and TRBJ2-1, with 8 bases matching TRBD2. V shed 4 bases, J shed 2 bases, and the junction held 5 bases outside the gene matches. This CDR3 has 15 residues. From germline, CDR1 is SGHRS and CDR2 YFSETQ. The CDR3 nucleotides read TGCGCCAGCAGCGGAGGACTAGCAGCCTACAATGAGCAGTTCTTC. Amino acids: CASSGGLAAYNEQFF.

For the CDR3, the DNA is TGTGCCAGCAGTGTAACTAGTATAAATGAGCAGTTCTTC. Amino acids: CASSVTSINEQFF. The rearrangement uses TRBV2 and TRBJ2-1, with TRBD2 as a possible D gene (5 bases). V lost 4 bases and J lost 7, with 11 bases in between. Germline-derived CDR1 and CDR2 are SNHLY and FYNNEI. CDR3 size: 13 residues.

This chain joins TRBV6-1 and TRBJ1-4; TRBD1 aligns across 9 bases. The trim removed 1 base at V and 4 bases at J, leaving 4 bases unmatched. Germline CDR1 MNHNS, CDR2 SASEGT. This CDR3 has 16 amino acids. Here the CDR3 reads CASSEGLGQGNEKLFF. In DNA, the CDR3 is TGTGCCAGCAGTGAAGGGTTGGGACAGGGTAATGAAAAACTGTTTTTT.

V and J are TRBV27 and TRBJ2-1, with a tentative D call TRBD2 (6 bases). There are 15 residues in the CDR3. CDR1 is MNHEY and CDR2 is SMNVEV in the germline V gene (reference sequence). Trimming pared 3 bases from V and 10 bases from J, leaving 19 bases between. The chain's CDR3 is CASSFPPPLSGEQFF. The CDR3 DNA is TGTGCCAGCAGTTTCCCCCCCCCTCTTAGCGGCGAGCAGTTCTTC.

This sequence joins TRBV28 and TRBJ2-7; the match to TRBD2 covers 8 bases. Germline loops: CDR1 MDHEN, CDR2 SYDVKM. V shed 7 bases, J shed 3 bases, and the junction held 17 bases outside the gene matches. The CDR3 is 17 amino acids. CDR3 nucleotide sequence: TGTGCCAGCACCTCGGGGGGGCTAGCGGCTATCTACTACGAGCAGTACTTC. It is translated as CASTSGGLAAIYYEQYF.